The next 28 T cell receptor beta chains were all read from a single sample in a study of shared clonotypes between healthy human individuals. The protocol was immunoSEQ multiplex PCR, while the TCRdb copy is restricted to in-frame clones and leaves out a portion. The data contain 2 million to 2.5 million clones, about 95% of them singletons. Naive CD8 isolation took CD45RO-negative cells positively selected for CCR7 and excluded terminally differentiated effector memory CD45RA+ cells. Source material: naive CD8+ T cells sorted from blood. The source is a man younger than 35 in good health.

This clone was seen once. The gene calls are TRBV4-1 and TRBJ2-7, with 12 bases lining up with TRBD2. V was pared by 0 bases and J by 2 bases, with 5 bases of the junction left unmatched. The CDR3 has 17 residues. Germline V gene lookup returns CDR1 MGHRA and CDR2 YSYEKL. The CDR3 nucleotides read TGCGCCAGCAGCCAAGATGAGACTAGCGGGAGCGCCTACGAGCAGTACTTC. This codes for CASSQDETSGSAYEQYF.

CDR3 nucleotides: TGTGCCAGCTCCCCCGGGACAGGGGGCGATGGCTACACCTTC. Translation: CASSPGTGGDGYTF. V usage is TRBV18 and J usage is TRBJ1-2; 12 bases fit TRBD1. Trimming at V came to 6 bases and at J to 6 bases, leaving 5 bases not matched to a gene. The CDR3 spans 14 residues. CDR1 is KGHSH, CDR2 LQKENI, per germline.

The rearrangement uses TRBV19 and TRBJ2-1; D not certain. CDR3 length: 14 amino acids. Germline V lookup: CDR1 LNHDA, CDR2 SQIVND (reference sequence). V gave up 3 bases and J gave up 8 bases, with 14 bases separating them. The CDR3 spells CASSMDPDFDEQFF. The CDR3 DNA follows: TGTGCCAGTAGTATGGACCCGGATTTTGATGAGCAGTTCTTC.

The chain has TRBV4-2 and TRBJ1-1; a possible D gene is TRBD1 (6 bases). Germline V gene data show CDR1 as LGHNA and CDR2 as YNFKEQ. V shed 1 base and J shed 4 bases, with 10 bases lying between them. This CDR3 spans 14 amino acids. The CDR3 DNA reads as TGTGCCAGCAGCCAAGGGTCAGGGGTCACTGAAGCTTTCTTT. Translated: CASSQGSGVTEAFF.

The chain is built from TRBV4-2 and TRBJ1-3; D unclear. V was trimmed by 4 bases and J by 4 bases, leaving 5 bases between them. There are 12 residues in the CDR3. CDR1 is LGHNA and CDR2 is YNFKEQ in the germline V gene. For the CDR3, the DNA is TGTGCCAGCAGCCCCAGCGGAAACACCATATATTTT. Amino acids: CASSPSGNTIYF.

The chain uses TRBV19 and TRBJ1-2, with no clear D. Trimming took 5 bases from V and 5 from J, leaving 15 bases between them. CDR1 is LNHDA and CDR2 is SQIVND in the germline V gene (reference sequence). The CDR3 covers 14 residues. The CDR3 DNA follows: TGTGCCAGTAGTCCAAGTGTAGAACTTTATGGCTACACCTTC. Translated: CASSPSVELYGYTF.

The J gene is TRBJ2-5, the V gene TRBV7-2, with D unresolved. The CDR3 spans 15 residues. Per germline, CDR1 SGHTA and CDR2 FQGNSA. V was clipped by 1 base and J by 1 base, with 10 bases between them. This chain's CDR3 is CASSLGVAAQETQYF. The CDR3 nucleotides are TGTGCCAGCAGCTTAGGAGTTGCGGCCCAAGAGACCCAGTACTTC.

The rearrangement links TRBV29-1 to TRBJ2-5, with a weak D call TRBD2 (6 bases). The germline V and J ends were trimmed by 3 bases and 9 bases, with 17 bases remaining between them. The CDR3 extends over 13 amino acids. Germline V gives CDR1 SQVTM, CDR2 ANQGSEA. In DNA form, the CDR3 reads TGCAGCGTTGACGGAGGGGAAGTCGAGGCCCAGTACTTC. Translated, it gives CSVDGGEVEAQYF.

The chain couples TRBV10-1 to TRBJ2-7; no definite D call. The CDR3 contains 12 residues. V was clipped by 2 bases and J by 7 bases, with 9 bases between them. Germline CDR1 reads WNHNN; CDR2 reads SYGVQD (reference sequence). The CDR3 region is CASSEDGPEQYF. Here the CDR3 DNA reads TGCGCCAGCAGTGAGGACGGTCCGGAGCAGTACTTC.

The chain links TRBV27 to TRBJ2-2, with 10 bases that match TRBD1. Germline V gene data show CDR1 as MNHEY and CDR2 as SMNVEV (reference sequence). With 6 bases clipped from V and 5 bases from J, the junction kept 12 bases outside the gene matches. The CDR3 loop spans 17 amino acids. The CDR3: CASSLVTGGAGTGELFF. The CDR3 DNA reads as TGTGCCAGCAGCCTAGTGACAGGGGGCGCAGGGACCGGGGAGCTGTTTTTT.

The chain carries TRBV7-8 and TRBJ2-1; D remains unclear. The V gene lost 5 bases and the J gene lost 8 bases, with 13 bases spanning the gap. This CDR3 has 13 amino acids. CDR1 and CDR2 (germline): SGHVS, FQNEAQ. DNA for the CDR3: TGTGCCAGCAGCCCCCTCCAGCCTTATGAGCAGTTCTTC. This translates into CASSPLQPYEQFF. Together with reference TRBV7-8 and TRBJ2-1, the CDR3 gives the full variable domain: GAGVSQSPRYKVAKRGQDVALRCDPISGHVSLFWYQQALGQGPEFLTYFQNEAQLDKSGLPSDRFFAERPEGSVSTLKIQRTQQEDSAVYLCASSPLQPYEQFFGPGTRLTVL.

The rearrangement links TRBV29-1 to TRBJ2-5, with D possibly matching TRBD1 (6 bases). CDR3 length equals 15 residues. Germline V gene data show CDR1 as SQVTM and CDR2 as ANQGSEA. The germline V and J ends were trimmed by 6 bases and 5 bases, with 22 bases remaining between them. This CDR3 reads CSVVFTGPLGETQYF. CDR3 sequence (DNA): TGCAGCGTCGTCTTTACAGGGCCGCTGGGGGAGACCCAGTACTTC.

This chain links TRBV19 with TRBJ2-7; D call uncertain. Germline CDR1 and CDR2: LNHDA and SQIVND (reference sequence). The CDR3 consists of 14 residues. With 1 base removed from V and 4 bases from J, the gap between germline ends came to 11 bases. CDR3 sequence: CASSIALYSYEQYF. The CDR3 DNA reads TGTGCCAGTAGTATAGCCCTGTATTCTTACGAGCAGTACTTC.

V usage is TRBV11-2 and J usage is TRBJ2-5, with D unclear. This CDR3 is built from 13 residues. The ends were cut back, 5 bases at V and 2 bases at J, with 9 bases in the middle. Per the germline V gene, CDR1 is SGHAT and CDR2 is FQNNGV. This CDR3 reads CASSDSRQETQYF. Written as DNA, the CDR3 is TGTGCCAGCAGCGATAGCAGACAAGAGACCCAGTACTTC.

The CDR3 spells CASSLVNGGRTDTQYF. The CDR3 DNA reads as TGCGCCAGCAGCTTGGTAAACGGCGGGAGAACAGATACGCAGTATTTT. V usage is TRBV5-1 and J usage is TRBJ2-3; 7 positions agree with TRBD2. The V gene's germline CDR1 is SGHRS and CDR2 YFSETQ. The CDR3 has 16 residues. V lost 0 bases and J lost 3; bases outside the gene matches: 7.

The gene calls are TRBV9 and TRBJ2-1; D uncertain. The ends were cut back, 4 bases at V and 5 bases at J, with 13 bases in the middle. This CDR3 region has 14 residues. Germline lookup yields CDR1 SGDLS and CDR2 YYNGEE. For the CDR3, the DNA is TGTGCCAGCAGCAGTCCCCCAAAAGACAATGAGCAGTTCTTC. Its protein product is CASSSPPKDNEQFF.

This chain uses TRBV5-6 with TRBJ2-7; tentative D call: TRBD1 (5 bases). This CDR3 comprises 14 residues. V lost 0 bases, J lost 3 bases, and 10 bases lay in between. Germline V gene lookup returns CDR1 SGHDT and CDR2 YYEEEE. The CDR3 protein is CASSLGGHYYEQYF. The CDR3 nucleotides are TGTGCCAGCAGCTTGGGGGGCCATTACTACGAGCAGTACTTC.

The chain recombines TRBV13 with TRBJ2-1, with 9 bases identical to TRBD2. V was pared by 1 base and J by 4 bases, with 5 bases of the junction left unmatched. The CDR3 consists of 16 residues. Germline V gene data show CDR1 as PRHDT and CDR2 as FYEKMQ (reference sequence). The CDR3 reads CASSLDPAGGYNEQFF. The DNA for the CDR3 is TGTGCCAGCAGCTTAGACCCAGCGGGAGGATACAATGAGCAGTTCTTC.

The chain combines TRBV4-1 with TRBJ2-7, with 11 bases lining up with TRBD2. CDR3 size: 19 residues. V lost 0 bases and J lost 0; bases outside the gene matches: 10. Germline V gives CDR1 MGHRA, CDR2 YSYEKL. The DNA of the CDR3 is TGCGCCAGCAGCCAAGAGGAACCTAGCGGGGGGCTTATCTCCTACGAGCAGTACTTC. Amino acids: CASSQEEPSGGLISYEQYF.

The chain has TRBV11-2 and TRBJ2-2; 7 bases align to TRBD1. This CDR3 comprises 18 residues. V lost 4 bases, J lost 6 bases, and 17 bases stayed unmatched. The germline V gene has CDR1 SGHAT and CDR2 FQNNGV. The CDR3 sequence: CASSSTPTGKLGAGELFF. The DNA for the CDR3 is TGTGCCAGCAGCTCCACTCCGACAGGGAAGTTAGGAGCCGGGGAGCTGTTTTTT.

Of note for this clone: In this CDR3 the conserved last residue, phenylalanine or tryptophan, is missing, so a read error is likely. The rearrangement links TRBV4-1 to TRBJ2-7; D is unresolved. V lost 0 bases to trimming and J lost 3 bases, with 9 bases between them. The CDR3 length is 14 residues. CDR1 is MGHRA, CDR2 YSYEKL, per germline. In DNA form, the CDR3 reads TGCGCCAGCAGCCAAGAGTCCCATATCTACGAGCAGTACCTC. This encodes CASSQESHIYEQYL.

The gene calls are TRBV6-5 and TRBJ2-3, with D uncertain. V shed 2 bases and J shed 0 bases, with 6 bases lying between them. The CDR3 length is 14 residues. Germline assignment: CDR1 MNHEY and CDR2 SVGAGI. The CDR3 DNA is TGTGCCAGCAGTTACACTATTAGCACAGATACGCAGTATTTT. Translation gives CASSYTISTDTQYF.

CDR3 amino acids: CASRVGWGVNYEQYF. CDR3 bases: TGTGCCAGCAGGGTAGGGTGGGGAGTGAACTACGAGCAGTACTTC. This chain uses TRBV5-6 with TRBJ2-7; a possible D gene is TRBD2 (5 bases). The CDR3 is 15 amino acids. Trimming left V 5 bases short and J 3 bases short, with 18 bases between. Per germline, CDR1 SGHDT and CDR2 YYEEEE.

This clone appeared a single time. The chain combines TRBV6-5 with TRBJ2-1, with D perhaps TRBD1 or TRBD2 (6 bases each). Germline V CDR1 and CDR2: MNHEY, SVGAGI. V was clipped by 5 bases and J by 5 bases, with 10 bases between them. The CDR3 extends over 13 amino acids. The CDR3 spells CASSAGGHNEQFF. The CDR3 DNA sequence: TGTGCCAGCAGTGCCGGGGGCCACAATGAGCAGTTCTTC.

The V and J genes are TRBV28 and TRBJ2-3; D is uncertain. Germline V gene lookup returns CDR1 MDHEN and CDR2 SYDVKM. V lost 9 bases to trimming and J lost 4 bases, with 8 bases between them. The CDR3 totals 11 residues. Written as DNA, the CDR3 is TGTGCCAGAGGGAATCCAGATACGCAGTATTTT. Its protein product is CARGNPDTQYF. The full variable domain, in which reference TRBV28 and TRBJ2-3 provide the parts outside the CDR3, is DVKVTQSSRYLVKRTGEKVFLECVQDMDHENMFWYRQDPGLGLRLIYFSYDVKMKEKGDIPEGYSVSREKKERFSLILESASTNQTSMYLCARGNPDTQYFGPGTRLTVL.

V and J are TRBV19 and TRBJ1-1; D not resolved. The CDR3 has 13 amino acids. Germline CDR1 is LNHDA and CDR2 is SQIVND (reference sequence). Trimming cost V 3 bases and J 1 base, with 6 bases left between them. CDR3 region: CASSMGWNTEAFF. The CDR3 nucleotides are TGTGCCAGTAGTATGGGGTGGAACACTGAAGCTTTCTTT.

As DNA, the CDR3 is TGTGCCAGCATAGACAGGAACACAGATACGCAGTATTTT. This codes for CASIDRNTDTQYF. The chain recombines TRBV6-1 with TRBJ2-3, with D maybe TRBD1 (6 bases). This CDR3 has 13 amino acids. Germline lookup yields CDR1 MNHNS and CDR2 SASEGT. The germline V and J ends were trimmed by 7 bases and 2 bases, with 10 bases remaining between them.

The rearrangement links TRBV7-9 to TRBJ1-1, with D unclear. The germline V gene has CDR1 SEHNR and CDR2 FQNEAQ (reference sequence). This CDR3 spans 13 amino acids. The V gene lost 5 bases and the J gene lost 4 bases, with 11 bases spanning the gap. The chain's CDR3 is CASSQKGFTEAFF. The CDR3 DNA sequence: TGTGCCAGCAGCCAGAAGGGTTTCACTGAAGCTTTCTTT.